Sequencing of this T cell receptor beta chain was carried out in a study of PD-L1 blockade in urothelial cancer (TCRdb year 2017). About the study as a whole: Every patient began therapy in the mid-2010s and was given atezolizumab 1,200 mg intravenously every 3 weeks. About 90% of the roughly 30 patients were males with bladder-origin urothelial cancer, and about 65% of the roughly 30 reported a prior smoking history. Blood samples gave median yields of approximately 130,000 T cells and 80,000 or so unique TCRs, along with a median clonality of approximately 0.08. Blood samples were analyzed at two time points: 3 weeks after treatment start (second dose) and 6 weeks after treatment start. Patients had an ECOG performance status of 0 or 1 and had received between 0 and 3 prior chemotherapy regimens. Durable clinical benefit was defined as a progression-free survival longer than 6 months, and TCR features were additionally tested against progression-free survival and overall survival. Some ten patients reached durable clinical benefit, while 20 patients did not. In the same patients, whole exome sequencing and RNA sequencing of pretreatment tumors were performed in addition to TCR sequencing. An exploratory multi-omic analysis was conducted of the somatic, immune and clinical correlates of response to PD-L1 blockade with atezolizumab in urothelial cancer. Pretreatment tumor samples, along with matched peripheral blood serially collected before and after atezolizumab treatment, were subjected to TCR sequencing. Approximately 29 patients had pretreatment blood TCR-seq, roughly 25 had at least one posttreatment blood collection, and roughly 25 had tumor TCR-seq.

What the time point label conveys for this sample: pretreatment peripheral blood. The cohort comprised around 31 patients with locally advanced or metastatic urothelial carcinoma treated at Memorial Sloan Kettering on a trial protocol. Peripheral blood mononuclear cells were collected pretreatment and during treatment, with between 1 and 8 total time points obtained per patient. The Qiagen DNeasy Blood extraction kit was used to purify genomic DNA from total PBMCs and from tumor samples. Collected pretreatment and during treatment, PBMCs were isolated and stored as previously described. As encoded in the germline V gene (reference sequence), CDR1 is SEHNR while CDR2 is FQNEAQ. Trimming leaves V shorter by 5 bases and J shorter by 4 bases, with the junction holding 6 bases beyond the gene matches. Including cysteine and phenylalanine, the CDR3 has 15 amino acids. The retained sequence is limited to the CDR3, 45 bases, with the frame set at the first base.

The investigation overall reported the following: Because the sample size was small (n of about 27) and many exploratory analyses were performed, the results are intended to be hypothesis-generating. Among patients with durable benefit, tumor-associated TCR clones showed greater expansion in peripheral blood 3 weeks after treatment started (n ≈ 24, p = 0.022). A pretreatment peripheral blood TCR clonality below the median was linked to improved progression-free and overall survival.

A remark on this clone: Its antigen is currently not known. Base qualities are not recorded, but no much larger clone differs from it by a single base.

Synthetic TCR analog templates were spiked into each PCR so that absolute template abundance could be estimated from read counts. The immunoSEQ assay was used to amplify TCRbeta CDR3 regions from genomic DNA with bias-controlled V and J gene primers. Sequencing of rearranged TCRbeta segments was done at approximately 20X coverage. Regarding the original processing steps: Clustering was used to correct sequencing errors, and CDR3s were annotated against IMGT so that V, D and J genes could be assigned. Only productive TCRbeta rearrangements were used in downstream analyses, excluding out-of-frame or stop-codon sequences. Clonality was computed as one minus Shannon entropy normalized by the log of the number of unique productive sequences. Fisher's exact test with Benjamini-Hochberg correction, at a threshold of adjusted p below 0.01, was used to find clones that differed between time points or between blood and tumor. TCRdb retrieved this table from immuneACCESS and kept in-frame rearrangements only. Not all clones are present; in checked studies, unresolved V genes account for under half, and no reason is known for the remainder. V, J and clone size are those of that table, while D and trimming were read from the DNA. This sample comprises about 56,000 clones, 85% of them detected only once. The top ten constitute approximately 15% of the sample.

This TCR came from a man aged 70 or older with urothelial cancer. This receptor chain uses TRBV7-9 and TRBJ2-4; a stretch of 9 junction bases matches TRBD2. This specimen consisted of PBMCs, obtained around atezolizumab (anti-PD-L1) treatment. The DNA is TGTGCCAGCAGCCCCGGCGGGAGGGGAAAAAACATTCAGTACTTC. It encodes CASSPGGRGKNIQYF. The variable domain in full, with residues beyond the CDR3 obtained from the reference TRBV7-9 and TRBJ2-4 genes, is DTGVSQNPRHKITKRGQNVTFRCDPISEHNRLYWYRQTLGQGPEFLTYFQNEAQLEKSRLLSDRFSAERPKGSFSTLEIQRTEQGDSAMYLCASSPGGRGKNIQYFGAGTRLSVL.